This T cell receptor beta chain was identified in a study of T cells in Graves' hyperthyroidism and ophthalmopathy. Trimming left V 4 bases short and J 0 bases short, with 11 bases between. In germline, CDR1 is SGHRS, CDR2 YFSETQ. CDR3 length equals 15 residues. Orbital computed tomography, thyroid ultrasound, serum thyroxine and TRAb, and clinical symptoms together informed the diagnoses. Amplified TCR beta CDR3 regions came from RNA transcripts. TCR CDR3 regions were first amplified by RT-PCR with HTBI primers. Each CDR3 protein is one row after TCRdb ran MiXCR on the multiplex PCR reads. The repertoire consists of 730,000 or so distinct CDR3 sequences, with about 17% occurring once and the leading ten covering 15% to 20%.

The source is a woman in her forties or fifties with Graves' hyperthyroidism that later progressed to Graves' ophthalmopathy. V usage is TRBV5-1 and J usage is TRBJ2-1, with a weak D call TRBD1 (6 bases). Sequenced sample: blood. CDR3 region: CASSVEGGSYNEQFF. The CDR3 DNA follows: TGCGCCAGCAGCGTAGAAGGGGGCTCCTACAATGAGCAGTTCTTC.